This T cell receptor delta chain was captured by sequencing in a study of gamma-delta T cells after stem cell transplantation. This clone was seen once. A far bigger clonotype differs at one base, so this is likely a read error. Additional DNA sequences in this sample encode the identical CDR3. CDR3 length: 16 amino acids. Germline values: CDR1 GEAIGNYY, CDR2 EKD. TCRdb redid clone calling on the RT-PCR reads using CATT. The sample has approximately 1,300 delta-chain clones, around 27% seen once. The receptor comes from a human donor. It is not recorded whose cells these are; they may come from a transplant donor. V gene TRDV2 combines with J gene TRDJ1; TRDD3 matches at 9 bases. Material: gamma-delta T cells. As DNA, the CDR3 is TGTGCATGTGACCAGCTTACTGGGGGACACACCGATAAACTCATCTTT. Translating gives CACDQLTGGHTDKLIF.